This TCR beta chain was obtained from a study of Ad26.COV2.S vaccination and SARS-CoV-2 variants. Study in general: Ad26.COV2.S, an intramuscular injection, was given once or twice 56 days apart.

The treatment: around 19 received Ad26.COV2.S at low or high dose, single or two shots; about five received placebo; per-sample allocation not given. Material that was analyzed had been drawn on day 63 after the first vaccine or placebo injection. V was shortened by 4 bases and J by 5 bases, with 16 bases between the two germline ends. CDR3 length equals 14 residues. The V gene's germline CDR1 is SGHNT and CDR2 YYREEE (reference sequence). TCRdb's table, derived via immunoSEQ multiplex PCR, lists solely in-frame clones and lacks some. This sample has some 340,000 clones; around four fifths occur once, and the top ten carry about 2.1%.

The clonotype originates from a person aged 18-60 years who received the Ad26.COV2.S COVID-19 vaccine or a placebo. The chain uses TRBV5-4 and TRBJ2-7; no definite D call. Sequences were derived from peripheral blood, sampled in a trial of Ad26.COV2.S vaccine versus placebo. The CDR3 is CASSPMAVLHEQYF. DNA of the CDR3: TGTGCCAGCAGCCCTATGGCGGTACTTCACGAGCAGTACTTC.